This T cell receptor (beta chain) was identified in a study of cytomegalovirus exposure and HLA in healthy donors. General study findings and limits: Many donors shared some public TCRs, even though most TCR sequences were rare. The classifier, whose performance was assessed in both the original and validation cohorts, reportedly diagnosed cytomegalovirus status with high specificity and sensitivity. Several of the most significant clusters appeared, in a later analysis, to be linked to common viral pathogens.

Vbeta (60) and Jbeta (13) primers were used in the PCR. Some clones are missing from TCRdb's copy, which holds only in-frame ones; the method was immunoSEQ multiplex PCR. The repertoire holds approximately 180,000 clones, with 65% to 85% as singletons. With respect to this clone: Its antigen is unknown.

Specimen: PBMCs. This sequence originates from a man aged 18 to 29 in good health and CMV-seronegative.

The CDR3 DNA reads TGTGCCAGCAGCTTAGACCGGGGGGGCCAAGAGACCCAGTACTTC. Encoded protein: CASSLDRGGQETQYF. This rearrangement joins TRBV7-2 to TRBJ2-5; TRBD2 matches at 8 bases. Germline CDR1 reads SGHTA; CDR2 reads FQGNSA. V gave up 1 base and J gave up 1 base; unmatched junction bases: 2. The CDR3 sequence is 15 residues long.